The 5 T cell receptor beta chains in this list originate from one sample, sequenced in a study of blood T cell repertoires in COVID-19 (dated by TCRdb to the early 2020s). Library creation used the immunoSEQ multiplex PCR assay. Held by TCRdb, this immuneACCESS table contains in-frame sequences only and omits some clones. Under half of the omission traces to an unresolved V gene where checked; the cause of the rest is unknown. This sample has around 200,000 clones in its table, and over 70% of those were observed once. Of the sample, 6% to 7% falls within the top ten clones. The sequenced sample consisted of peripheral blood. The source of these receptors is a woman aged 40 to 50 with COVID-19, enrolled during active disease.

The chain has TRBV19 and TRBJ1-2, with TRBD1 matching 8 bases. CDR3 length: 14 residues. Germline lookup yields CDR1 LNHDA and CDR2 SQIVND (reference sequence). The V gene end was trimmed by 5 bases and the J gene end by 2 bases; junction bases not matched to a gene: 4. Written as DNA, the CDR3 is TGTGCCAGTAGTGACGGACAGGGCAACTATGGCTACACCTTC. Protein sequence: CASSDGQGNYGYTF.

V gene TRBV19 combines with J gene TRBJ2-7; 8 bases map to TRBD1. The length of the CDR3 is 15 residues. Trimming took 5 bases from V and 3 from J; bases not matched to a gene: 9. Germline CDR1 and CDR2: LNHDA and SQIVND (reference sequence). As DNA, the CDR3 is TGTGCCAGTAGTTGGGGGTCAGGGGGCATCTACGAGCAGTACTTC. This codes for CASSWGSGGIYEQYF.

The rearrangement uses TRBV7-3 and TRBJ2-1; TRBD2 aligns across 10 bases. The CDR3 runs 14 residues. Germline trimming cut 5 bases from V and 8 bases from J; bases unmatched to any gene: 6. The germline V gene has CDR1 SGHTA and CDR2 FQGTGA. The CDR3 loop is CASSPASGSYEQFF. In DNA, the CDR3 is TGTGCCAGCAGCCCCGCTAGCGGGAGTTATGAGCAGTTCTTC.

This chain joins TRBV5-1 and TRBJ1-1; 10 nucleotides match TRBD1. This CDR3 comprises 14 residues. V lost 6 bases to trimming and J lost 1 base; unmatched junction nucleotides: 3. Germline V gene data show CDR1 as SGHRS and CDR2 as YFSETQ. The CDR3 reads CASTRQGANTEAFF. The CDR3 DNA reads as TGCGCCAGCACCCGACAGGGGGCGAACACTGAAGCTTTCTTT.

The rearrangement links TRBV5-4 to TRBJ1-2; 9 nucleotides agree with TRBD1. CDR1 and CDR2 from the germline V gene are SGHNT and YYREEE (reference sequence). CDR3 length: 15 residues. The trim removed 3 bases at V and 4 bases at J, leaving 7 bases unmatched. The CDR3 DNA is TGTGCCAGCAGCTCTACAGGGGGCGAGTTCTATGGCTACACCTTC. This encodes CASSSTGGEFYGYTF.